One TCR beta chain is described in this entry. How the authors handled the data: Amplified reference gene primers provided the basis for estimating nucleated cell counts. The table came from immunoSEQ multiplex PCR; TCRdb's copy has only in-frame clones and leaves some out. That table furnishes V, J and clone size, whereas the DNA furnished D and trimming. The sample includes about 310,000 clones, around 87% of them seen just once. V lost 0 bases and J lost 5; bases outside the gene matches: 2. The V gene's germline CDR1 is SGHRS and CDR2 YFSETQ. The CDR3 has 15 residues. The sample belongs to a study of blood T cell repertoires in COVID-19. Study summary: Acute-phase and convalescent COVID-19 samples originated in the United States, Italy and Spain. From T cells, B-cell-depleted T cells, or PBMCs came the material, which was cDNA or gDNA.

The clonotype comes from a man between 65 and 85 years old with acute or convalescent COVID-19. The chain is built from TRBV5-1 and TRBJ2-7, with 13 bases identical to TRBD2. The sample comprised peripheral blood. CDR3 sequence: CASSLVGTSGDEQYF. The CDR3 bases are TGCGCCAGCAGCTTGGTAGGGACTAGCGGGGACGAGCAGTACTTC.